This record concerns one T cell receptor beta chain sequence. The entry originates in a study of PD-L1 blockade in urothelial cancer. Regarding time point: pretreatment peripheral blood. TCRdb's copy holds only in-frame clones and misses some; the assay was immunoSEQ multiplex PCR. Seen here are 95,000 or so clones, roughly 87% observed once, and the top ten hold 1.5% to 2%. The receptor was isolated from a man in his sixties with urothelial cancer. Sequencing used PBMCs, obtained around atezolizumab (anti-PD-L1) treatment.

The CDR3 sequence: CASSILANAQMDTQYF. Here the CDR3 DNA reads TGTGCCAGTAGTATCTTGGCAAACGCACAAATGGATACGCAGTATTTT. The genes are TRBV19 and TRBJ2-3; D is uncertain. Germline V lookup: CDR1 LNHDA, CDR2 SQIVND (reference sequence). The germline V and J ends were trimmed by 3 bases and 6 bases, with 19 bases remaining between them. The CDR3 runs to 16 residues.